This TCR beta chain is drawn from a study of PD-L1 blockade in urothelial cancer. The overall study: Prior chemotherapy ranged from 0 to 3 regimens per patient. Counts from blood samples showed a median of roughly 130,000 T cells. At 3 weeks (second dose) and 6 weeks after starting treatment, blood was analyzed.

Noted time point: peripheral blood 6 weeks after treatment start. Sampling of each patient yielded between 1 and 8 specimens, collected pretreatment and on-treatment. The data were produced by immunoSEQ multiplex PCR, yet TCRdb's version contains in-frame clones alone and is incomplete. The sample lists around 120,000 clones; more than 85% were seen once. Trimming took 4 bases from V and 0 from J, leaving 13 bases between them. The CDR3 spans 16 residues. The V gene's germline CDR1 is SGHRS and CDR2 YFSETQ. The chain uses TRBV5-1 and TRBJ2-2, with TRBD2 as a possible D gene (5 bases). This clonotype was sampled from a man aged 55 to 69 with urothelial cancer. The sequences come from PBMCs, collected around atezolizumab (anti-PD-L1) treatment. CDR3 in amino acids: CASSLLGASNTGELFF. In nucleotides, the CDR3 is TGCGCCAGCAGCCTCTTGGGAGCCTCGAACACCGGGGAGCTGTTTTTT.